These T cell receptor beta chains were read from a single sample in a study of blood T cell repertoires in COVID-19. Clones were sequenced by immunoSEQ multiplex PCR, and TCRdb holds only the in-frame ones, with some missing. The data hold about 210,000 clones, with 85% to 90% observed a single time. The sample comprised peripheral blood. These receptors were taken from a man younger than 35 with active or convalescent COVID-19. The conserved cysteine and the conserved F or W are not part of the CDR3 here. Clone size is given for some rows only: seen once, a few or many times, or a class if the clone is expanded.

v_gene: TRBV7-9
abundance: NA
CDR3aa: ASSPRQQGAVEKLF

v_gene: TRBV29-1
abundance: NA
CDR3aa: SVSTGGDYGYT

v_gene: TRBV24-1
abundance: NA
CDR3aa: ATSDLTGGGDTQY

v_gene: TRBV12-3/TRBV12-4
abundance: NA
CDR3aa: ASSPQGATV

v_gene: TRBV5-4
abundance: NA
CDR3aa: ASSLIGDTDTQY

v_gene: TRBV9
abundance: NA
CDR3aa: ASSVAGSGNTIY

v_gene: TRBV5-4
abundance: NA
CDR3aa: ASSQNSGLNNEQF

v_gene: TRBV5-1
abundance: NA
CDR3aa: ASSLGLAGGQAGELF

v_gene: TRBV2
abundance: once
CDR3aa: ASSWTATNEKLF

v_gene: TRBV6-6
abundance: NA
CDR3aa: ASSYSIGPLSYEQY

v_gene: TRBV7-8
abundance: once
CDR3aa: ASSSQGSGGYT

v_gene: TRBV28
abundance: NA
CDR3aa: ASSLGAGKGYT

v_gene: TRBV5-6
abundance: NA
CDR3aa: ASSSDLAGAYNEQF

v_gene: TRBV7-9
abundance: NA
CDR3aa: ASSLDPGSYNEQF

v_gene: TRBV6-5
abundance: NA
CDR3aa: ATRQGSRTGNTIY

v_gene: TRBV5-4
abundance: NA
CDR3aa: ASSSMSGGATQETQY